One T cell receptor (beta chain) is described in this entry. The source material, RNA transcripts, was used to amplify TCR beta CDR3 regions. The primer set for the first-round RT-PCR of the TCR CDR3 was HTBI. One entry per CDR3 protein results from TCRdb running MiXCR on the multiplex PCR reads. The table shows approximately 720,000 distinct CDR3 sequences, with around 20% occurring only once. The PBMCs were sourced from fresh peripheral blood (approximately 10 ml). These data are taken from a study of T cells in Graves' hyperthyroidism and ophthalmopathy. Across the study: Peripheral blood was acquired at first diagnosis, ahead of any therapy whatsoever.

V lost 0 bases, J lost 3 bases, and 3 bases stayed unmatched. Germline V CDR1 and CDR2: DFQATT, SNEGSKA (reference sequence). CDR3 size: 15 residues. The sample consisted of blood. This sequence originates from a woman aged 45-59 years with Graves' hyperthyroidism that later progressed to Graves' ophthalmopathy. The chain carries TRBV20-1 and TRBJ2-7; TRBD2 aligns across 12 bases. DNA for the CDR3: TGCAGTGCTAGAGACTGGACTAGCGGGGACTACGAGCAGTACTTC. It translates to CSARDWTSGDYEQYF.